A selection of T cell receptor beta chains follows, all from one sample in a study of T cells in Graves' hyperthyroidism and ophthalmopathy. TCRdb reprocessed the multiplex PCR reads via MiXCR and lists one record per CDR3 protein. Counted here are around 540,000 distinct CDR3 sequences, roughly 16% occurring once; the ten biggest clones make up about 29%. The sequencing input was blood. Receptor source: a woman in her twenties or thirties with Graves' ophthalmopathy. Both conserved end residues are part of each CDR3. D genes are given only for firm matches. Some rows mark clone size as missing; the rest say once, few, many or name a class of expanded clone.

D gene: TRBD1; V gene: TRBV6-2/TRBV6-3; J gene: TRBJ2-7; clone size: .; CDR3 DNA: TGTGCCAGCAGTCGACAGGGGAACTACGAGCAGTACTTC; CDR3 protein: CASSRQGNYEQYF
D gene: .; V gene: TRBV3-1; J gene: TRBJ2-7; clone size: many; CDR3 DNA: TGTGCCAGCAGCCCCGGACGGAAAAACTACGAGCAGTACTTC; CDR3 protein: CASSPGRKNYEQYF
D gene: .; V gene: TRBV20-1; J gene: TRBJ2-7; clone size: many; CDR3 DNA: TGCAGTGCTCCCCCGTTGGGAGACTCCTACGAGCAGTACTTC; CDR3 protein: CSAPPLGDSYEQYF
D gene: TRBD2; V gene: TRBV5-6; J gene: TRBJ2-3; clone size: .; CDR3 DNA: TGTGCCAGCAGCCCCTCTACGGGACTAGCGGGTCGGGCAGATACGCAGTATTTT; CDR3 protein: CASSPSTGLAGRADTQYF
D gene: .; V gene: TRBV10-3; J gene: TRBJ2-5; clone size: .; CDR3 DNA: TGTGCCATCAGTGAATCTCCGACACGCCAAGAGACCCAGTACTTC; CDR3 protein: CAISESPTRQETQYF
D gene: .; V gene: TRBV3-1; J gene: TRBJ2-1; clone size: few; CDR3 DNA: TGTGCCAGCAGTCCCCGGCGGCGGGATAACCAGTTCTTC; CDR3 protein: CASSPRRRDNQFF
D gene: TRBD1; V gene: TRBV18; J gene: TRBJ2-5; clone size: once; CDR3 DNA: TGTGCCTGCTCACAAGGGACAGACCAAGAGACCCAGTACTTC; CDR3 protein: CACSQGTDQETQYF
D gene: TRBD2; V gene: TRBV28; J gene: TRBJ2-1; clone size: many; CDR3 DNA: TGTGCCAGCAGCCTAGGGGGTAGCGGGAGCTATGAGCAGTTCTTC; CDR3 protein: CASSLGGSGSYEQFF
D gene: .; V gene: TRBV11-2; J gene: TRBJ2-6; clone size: many; CDR3 DNA: TGTGCCAGCAGCTCCCCCGCTAGCGACTCTGGGGCCAACGTCCTGACTTTC; CDR3 protein: CASSSPASDSGANVLTF
D gene: TRBD1; V gene: TRBV2; J gene: TRBJ2-5; clone size: few; CDR3 DNA: TGTGCCAGCAGTACGGGACAGGGGAAAGAGACCCAGTACTTC; CDR3 protein: CASSTGQGKETQYF
D gene: TRBD2; V gene: TRBV6-2/TRBV6-3; J gene: TRBJ2-1; clone size: many; CDR3 DNA: TGTGCCAGCAGTTATAATAGGGGGGCAACTAGCGGGAAGCATAGCAATGAGCAGTTCTTC; CDR3 protein: CASSYNRGATSGKHSNEQFF
D gene: .; V gene: TRBV28; J gene: TRBJ1-6; clone size: many; CDR3 DNA: TGTGCCAGCAGGAAGGACGGCCGAAGCTCCTATAATTCACCCCTCCACTTT; CDR3 protein: CASRKDGRSSYNSPLHF
D gene: TRBD2; V gene: TRBV3-1; J gene: TRBJ2-7; clone size: many; CDR3 DNA: TGTGCCAGCAGCCAAGATAGGATAGCGGGGGCCTACGAGCAGTACTTC; CDR3 protein: CASSQDRIAGAYEQYF
D gene: .; V gene: TRBV11-3; J gene: TRBJ2-3; clone size: many; CDR3 DNA: TGTGCCAGCAGCTTAAACTCAGGGGCGGCAGATACGCAGTATTTT; CDR3 protein: CASSLNSGAADTQYF
D gene: TRBD1; V gene: TRBV5-1; J gene: TRBJ1-1; clone size: many; CDR3 DNA: TGCGCCAGCAGCGTGATGACAGGGGACACTGAAGCTTTCTTT; CDR3 protein: CASSVMTGDTEAFF
D gene: TRBD1; V gene: TRBV5-1; J gene: TRBJ2-3; clone size: .; CDR3 DNA: TGCGCCAGCAGCCCGCTCCAGGGGGCAGATACGCAGTATTTT; CDR3 protein: CASSPLQGADTQYF
D gene: TRBD1; V gene: TRBV7-2; J gene: TRBJ1-4; clone size: few; CDR3 DNA: TGTGCCAGCAGCGGCTACAGGGGAATCAATGAAAAACTGTTTTTT; CDR3 protein: CASSGYRGINEKLFF
D gene: .; V gene: TRBV2; J gene: TRBJ2-5; clone size: many; CDR3 DNA: TGTGCCAGCATGGCAGAGACCCAGTACTTC; CDR3 protein: CASMAETQYF
D gene: .; V gene: TRBV7-9; J gene: TRBJ2-3; clone size: many; CDR3 DNA: TGTGCCAGCAGCCGCCCGAGGGATACGCAGTATTTT; CDR3 protein: CASSRPRDTQYF
D gene: TRBD2; V gene: TRBV3-1; J gene: TRBJ2-7; clone size: many; CDR3 DNA: TGTGCCAGCAGCCCCCCTGGAAGGCTAGCGGGAAACGAGCAGTACTTC; CDR3 protein: CASSPPGRLAGNEQYF
D gene: TRBD1; V gene: TRBV3-1; J gene: TRBJ1-3; clone size: .; CDR3 DNA: TGTGCCAGCAGCCAAGGGACAGGAGTCTCTGGAAACACCATATATTTT; CDR3 protein: CASSQGTGVSGNTIYF
D gene: TRBD1; V gene: TRBV2; J gene: TRBJ2-4; clone size: many; CDR3 DNA: TGTGCCAGCAGCGCGCGGACAGGTCAAAACATTCAGTACTTC; CDR3 protein: CASSARTGQNIQYF
D gene: .; V gene: TRBV28; J gene: TRBJ2-7; clone size: .; CDR3 DNA: TGTGCCAGCATGTCTGGCGAGCAGTACTTC; CDR3 protein: CASMSGEQYF
D gene: .; V gene: TRBV2; J gene: TRBJ1-3; clone size: few; CDR3 DNA: TGTGCCAGCTCCAACAGGGTCGCAGTTTTATCTGGAAACACCATATATTTT; CDR3 protein: CASSNRVAVLSGNTIYF
D gene: .; V gene: TRBV7-2; J gene: TRBJ2-5; clone size: many; CDR3 DNA: TGTGCCAGCAGCTTAGGGGCGGTCGGGGAGACCCAGTACTTC; CDR3 protein: CASSLGAVGETQYF
D gene: .; V gene: TRBV28; J gene: TRBJ2-1; clone size: many; CDR3 DNA: TGTGCCAGCAGTTTTTCGGCAGGGAGCCCCCGGAATGAGCAGTTCTTC; CDR3 protein: CASSFSAGSPRNEQFF
D gene: .; V gene: TRBV30; J gene: TRBJ1-1; clone size: many; CDR3 DNA: TGTGCCTGGGAGAGACCAGAAGCTTTCTTT; CDR3 protein: CAWERPEAFF
D gene: TRBD1; V gene: TRBV11-2; J gene: TRBJ2-1; clone size: .; CDR3 DNA: TGTGCCAGCAGCTTAGAGCCAGGGGGCGTGAATGAGCAGTTCTTC; CDR3 protein: CASSLEPGGVNEQFF
D gene: .; V gene: TRBV30; J gene: TRBJ1-4; clone size: many; CDR3 DNA: TGTGCCTGGAGTGTACGGCCGCCTAATGAAAAACTGTTTTTT; CDR3 protein: CAWSVRPPNEKLFF
D gene: TRBD1; V gene: TRBV27; J gene: TRBJ2-2; clone size: few; CDR3 DNA: TGTGCCAGCAGTTTGGGGCAGGGGGCGGACACCGGGGAGCTGTTTTTT; CDR3 protein: CASSLGQGADTGELFF
D gene: .; V gene: TRBV20-1; J gene: TRBJ1-4; clone size: .; CDR3 DNA: TGCAGTGCTAGTGCAGGGGCTGAAAAACTGTTTTTT; CDR3 protein: CSASAGAEKLFF
D gene: TRBD2; V gene: TRBV30; J gene: TRBJ2-1; clone size: many; CDR3 DNA: TGTGCCTGGAGTGTGGGGACTAGCGTCGATGAGCAGTTCTTC; CDR3 protein: CAWSVGTSVDEQFF
D gene: .; V gene: TRBV5-1; J gene: TRBJ1-2; clone size: many; CDR3 DNA: TGCGCCAGCAGCTCACAACCCGGGGGCTATGGCTACACCTTC; CDR3 protein: CASSSQPGGYGYTF
D gene: .; V gene: TRBV28; J gene: TRBJ1-1; clone size: many; CDR3 DNA: TGTGAGGCGGGGCACCCAAACACTGAAGCTTTCTTT; CDR3 protein: CEAGHPNTEAFF
D gene: TRBD2; V gene: TRBV4-3; J gene: TRBJ2-2; clone size: .; CDR3 DNA: TGCGCCAGCAGCCCCCTGGGAGGGGTACACACCGGGGAGCTGTTTTTT; CDR3 protein: CASSPLGGVHTGELFF
D gene: .; V gene: TRBV28; J gene: TRBJ2-1; clone size: many; CDR3 DNA: TGTGCCAGCAGTTTGACTCCGGCTAGCGCCCCGTACAATGAGCAGTTCTTC; CDR3 protein: CASSLTPASAPYNEQFF
D gene: .; V gene: TRBV19; J gene: TRBJ2-2; clone size: few; CDR3 DNA: TGTGCCACCCATGGGGGGTCCGGGGAGCTGTTTTTT; CDR3 protein: CATHGGSGELFF
D gene: .; V gene: TRBV28; J gene: TRBJ2-3; clone size: many; CDR3 DNA: TGTGCCAGCAGTTTGGGCAGGGGGGCAGATACGCAGTATTTT; CDR3 protein: CASSLGRGADTQYF
D gene: TRBD2; V gene: TRBV24-1; J gene: TRBJ2-2; clone size: many; CDR3 DNA: TGTGCCACCAGTGATTTTACCCCGACTAGCGGCTACACCGGGGAGCTGTTTTTT; CDR3 protein: CATSDFTPTSGYTGELFF
D gene: TRBD2; V gene: TRBV9; J gene: TRBJ2-5; clone size: .; CDR3 DNA: TGTGCCAGCAGCCCTGGGACTAGCGGAAAGAATAGAGAGACCCAGTACTTC; CDR3 protein: CASSPGTSGKNRETQYF
D gene: .; V gene: TRBV3-1; J gene: TRBJ1-1; clone size: many; CDR3 DNA: TGTGCCAGCAGCCAAGCCGTAAACACTGAAGCTTTCTTT; CDR3 protein: CASSQAVNTEAFF
D gene: .; V gene: TRBV25-1; J gene: TRBJ2-7; clone size: few; CDR3 DNA: TGTGCCAGCAGTCATCAGGGAACCTACGAGCAGTACTTC; CDR3 protein: CASSHQGTYEQYF
D gene: .; V gene: TRBV29-1; J gene: TRBJ2-2; clone size: .; CDR3 DNA: TGCAGCACGAGTTCGGGGGCCACCGGGGAGCTGTTTTTT; CDR3 protein: CSTSSGATGELFF
D gene: .; V gene: TRBV19; J gene: TRBJ2-7; clone size: .; CDR3 DNA: TGTGCCAGTAGTAAGGGAGGCCGCACCTACGAGCAGTACTTC; CDR3 protein: CASSKGGRTYEQYF
D gene: TRBD1; V gene: TRBV3-1; J gene: TRBJ1-5; clone size: many; CDR3 DNA: TGTGCCAGCAGCCAAGGACAGGGCCCGCAGCATTTT; CDR3 protein: CASSQGQGPQHF